This entry concerns a single T cell receptor beta chain. Its antigen is undetermined. This sample is drawn from a study of cytomegalovirus exposure and HLA in healthy donors. PCR primers comprised 60 Vbeta and 13 Jbeta primers. Assay used: immunoSEQ multiplex PCR; TCRdb lists only in-frame clones, some missing. Among about 170,000 clones listed, 84% were seen once. The length of the CDR3 is 17 residues. General study findings and limits: The authors enumerated around 150 TCR beta chains as linked to cytomegalovirus. In presence/absence analyses, roughly uniform sequencing depth across donors was assumed.

Source material: PBMCs. This clonotype originated in a boy aged 2 to 10 in good health and CMV-seronegative. J is TRBJ2-1 and V is TRBV21-1; the DNA was not compared with TRBD2, the D call given in the table. TRBV21-1 is a recognized pseudogene. The CDR3 reads CASSKGRELAPTSEQFF. As DNA, the CDR3 is TGTGCCAGCAGCAAAGGTCGAGAACTAGCCCCCACAAGTGAGCAGTTCTTC.